Below, 28 T cell receptor beta chains from the same sample are listed, as sequenced in a study of T cell responses to AZD1222 COVID-19 vaccine. The protocol was immunoSEQ multiplex PCR, while the TCRdb copy is restricted to in-frame clones and leaves out a portion. The table has roughly 81,000 clones, over 70% seen once; the top ten hold less than 20%. This specimen was peripheral blood, taken on day 0 of AZD1222 vaccination. These TCRs come from an adult in good health.

This clone was seen a few times. V and J are TRBV28 and TRBJ2-7, with 8 bases matching TRBD2. CDR1 is MDHEN and CDR2 is SYDVKM in the germline V gene. The V segment lost 5 bases and the J segment 8 bases; nucleotides outside the gene matches: 11. The CDR3 has 14 amino acids. DNA for the CDR3: TGTGCCAGCAGTCCTCCAGGACTAGCCTTAAAGCAGTACTTC. It encodes CASSPPGLALKQYF.

CDR3 residues: CASTPIGGNTEAFF. The CDR3, as DNA: TGTGCCAGCACCCCAATCGGGGGGAACACTGAAGCTTTCTTT. This sequence joins TRBV6-5 and TRBJ1-1; D might be TRBD1 (5 bases). Germline CDR1 reads MNHEY; CDR2 reads SVGAGI. The CDR3 contains 14 residues. V lost 7 bases to trimming and J lost 1 base, with 13 bases between them.

The chain uses TRBV7-2 and TRBJ2-1; the D gene could be TRBD1 or TRBD2 (5 bases each). This CDR3 comprises 13 residues. Germline V lookup: CDR1 SGHTA, CDR2 FQGNSA. Trimming removed 1 base from V and 9 bases from J, with 10 bases in between. The CDR3 reads CASSLVSGGEQFF. The CDR3 DNA reads TGTGCCAGCAGCTTAGTTTCTGGGGGTGAGCAGTTCTTC.

The V gene is TRBV18, the J gene TRBJ2-6; D might be TRBD1 (6 bases). Germline lookup yields CDR1 KGHSH and CDR2 LQKENI. With 2 bases removed from V and 0 bases from J, the gap between germline ends came to 8 bases. This CDR3 is built from 16 residues. CDR3 bases: TGTGCCAGCTCACCAACAGGGACCTCTGGGGCCAACGTCCTGACTTTC. Translated, it gives CASSPTGTSGANVLTF.

This rearrangement joins TRBV5-1 to TRBJ1-6; D ambiguous. This CDR3 spans 15 amino acids. Germline V gene sequence: CDR1 SGHRS, CDR2 YFSETQ. Trimming left V 6 bases short and J 9 bases short, with 19 bases between. The CDR3 loop reads CASTPGRSNLSPLHF. The CDR3 coding sequence is TGCGCCAGCACCCCTGGCAGGTCCAATCTTTCACCCCTCCACTTT.

The genes are TRBV11-2 and TRBJ2-7; a possible D gene is TRBD1 (5 bases). The CDR3 has 13 residues. Germline-derived CDR1 and CDR2 are SGHAT and FQNNGV. Trimming took 6 bases from V and 3 from J, leaving 12 bases between them. This CDR3 reads CASSSVRGYEQYF. The DNA of the CDR3 is TGTGCCAGCAGTTCCGTTAGGGGCTACGAGCAGTACTTC.

The chain couples TRBV6-5 to TRBJ1-4, with 7 bases identical to TRBD1. Germline assignment: CDR1 MNHEY and CDR2 SVGAGI. The J segment lost 8 bases and the V segment lost 5 bases, leaving 8 bases of the junction unmatched. This CDR3 spans 14 amino acids. CDR3 residues: CASSTGEVGEKLFF. CDR3 DNA sequence: TGTGCCAGCAGTACAGGGGAGGTAGGGGAAAAACTGTTTTTT.

The V gene is TRBV6-6, the J gene TRBJ1-1; unclear D gene. Deletions cut 2 bases from V and 3 bases from J, with 4 bases between. CDR1 is MNHNY, CDR2 SVGAGI, per germline (reference sequence). The CDR3 totals 12 residues. For the CDR3, the DNA is TGTGCCAGCAGTTACCCCGACACTGAAGCTTTCTTT. The encoded protein is CASSYPDTEAFF.

This clone was recorded only once. V is TRBV5-6 and J is TRBJ1-2; 7 positions match TRBD1. The J segment lost 2 bases and the V segment lost 4 bases, leaving 5 bases of the junction unmatched. Per the germline V gene, CDR1 is SGHDT and CDR2 is YYEEEE. This CDR3 region has 14 residues. CDR3 in amino acids: CASSQTGPNYGYTF. CDR3 DNA sequence: TGTGCCAGCAGCCAGACAGGGCCCAACTATGGCTACACCTTC.

The J gene is TRBJ2-2, the V gene TRBV28; D perhaps matches TRBD2 (6 bases). This CDR3 comprises 15 residues. The germline V gene has CDR1 MDHEN and CDR2 SYDVKM. Trimming removed 4 bases from V and 1 base from J, with 10 bases in between. The DNA of the CDR3 is TGTGCCAGCAGTTGGATGGGACTGAACACCGGGGAGCTGTTTTTT. Its translation is CASSWMGLNTGELFF. The entire variable domain, with the rest obtained from reference TRBV28 and TRBJ2-2, is as follows: DVKVTQSSRYLVKRTGEKVFLECVQDMDHENMFWYRQDPGLGLRLIYFSYDVKMKEKGDIPEGYSVSREKKERFSLILESASTNQTSMYLCASSWMGLNTGELFFGEGSRLTVL.

This chain links TRBV21-1 with TRBJ1-5; the table's TRBD1 call for D was not verified on the DNA. TRBV21-1 is a recognized pseudogene. The CDR3 is 19 amino acids. CDR3: CASRKNGTGPIYCNQPQHF. The CDR3 DNA is TGTGCCAGCAGGAAGAACGGGACAGGGCCCATCTACTGCAATCAGCCCCAGCATTTT.

V and J are TRBV19 and TRBJ1-2, with a possible D match to TRBD1 (5 bases). Germline CDR1 is LNHDA and CDR2 is SQIVND (reference sequence). The ends were cut back, 1 base at V and 7 bases at J, with 16 bases in the middle. The CDR3 sequence is 15 residues long. The DNA for the CDR3 is TGTGCCAGTAGTATAGGTGGGGGTTCGGGCACTGGCTACACCTTC. Amino acids: CASSIGGGSGTGYTF. Combining the CDR3 with reference TRBV19 and TRBJ1-2 gives the whole variable domain DGGITQSPKYLFRKEGQNVTLSCEQNLNHDAMYWYRQDPGQGLRLIYYSQIVNDFQKGDIAEGYSVSREKKESFPLTVTSAQKNPTAFYLCASSIGGGSGTGYTFGSGTRLTVV.

The chain carries TRBV11-2 and TRBJ2-5; D is unclear. The CDR3 runs 14 residues. Trimming stripped 0 bases from V and 5 bases from J, with 10 bases between. CDR1 and CDR2 from the germline V gene are SGHAT and FQNNGV. The CDR3 nucleotides are TGTGCCAGCAGCTTAGAGGCCTTTGGGGAGACCCAGTACTTC. It is translated as CASSLEAFGETQYF.

For the CDR3, the DNA is TGTGCCAGCAGTCCCGGGTCCCCCTATGGCTACACCTTC. It codes for CASSPGSPYGYTF. The chain combines TRBV12-3 or TRBV12-4 with TRBJ1-2; D ambiguous. Trimming pared 5 bases from V and 4 bases from J, leaving 11 bases between. This CDR3 contains 13 residues.

The V gene is TRBV11-2, the J gene TRBJ1-1; no reliable D call. Looked up from germline, CDR1 is SGHAT and CDR2 is FQNNGV. The germline V and J ends were trimmed by 1 base and 3 bases, with 12 bases remaining between them. The CDR3 has 15 residues. In DNA form, the CDR3 reads TGTGCCAGCAGCTTAGTTCCCGAGAGATACACTGAAGCTTTCTTT. Protein sequence: CASSLVPERYTEAFF. Full variable domain (outside the CDR3, taken from reference TRBV11-2 and TRBJ1-1): EAGVAQSPRYKIIEKRQSVAFWCNPISGHATLYWYQQILGQGPKLLIQFQNNGVVDDSQLPKDRFSAERLKGVDSTLKIQPAKLEDSAVYLCASSLVPERYTEAFFGQGTRLTVV.

This sequence joins TRBV7-9 and TRBJ1-4; 7 bases are shared with TRBD1. The CDR3 sequence is 15 residues long. J lost 8 bases, V lost 0 bases, and 6 bases had no gene match. Germline V gives CDR1 SEHNR, CDR2 FQNEAQ (reference sequence). CDR3 sequence: CASSLATGVGEKLFF. CDR3 nucleotides: TGTGCCAGCAGCTTAGCAACAGGGGTGGGAGAAAAACTGTTTTTT.

This clone was picked up a small number of times. The J gene is TRBJ1-1, the V gene TRBV6-6, with D possibly TRBD1 on 6 matching bases. Trimming shortened V by 3 bases and J by 8 bases, and 10 bases separated the two germline ends. The CDR3 extends over 12 amino acids. Germline V gene sequence: CDR1 MNHNY, CDR2 SVGAGI (reference sequence). The DNA of the CDR3 is TGTGCCAGCAGTTATTTAGGGACAGAAGCTTTCTTT. The encoded protein is CASSYLGTEAFF.

The CDR3 DNA sequence: TGTGCCAGCAGTCTCGTTAACACTGAAGCTTTCTTT. Residues: CASSLVNTEAFF. The chain links TRBV6-5 to TRBJ1-1; unclear D gene. The CDR3 consists of 12 residues. Trimming took off 5 bases at V and 2 bases at J, with 6 bases between the two ends. Looked up from germline, CDR1 is MNHEY and CDR2 is SVGAGI.

This chain connects TRBV5-5 to TRBJ2-1; 14 nucleotides align to TRBD2. The CDR3 totals 18 residues. CDR1 and CDR2 (germline): SGHKS, YYEKEE (reference sequence). V shed 0 bases, J shed 2 bases, and the junction held 4 bases outside the gene matches. CDR3 region: CASSLEGLAGVPYNEQFF. The CDR3 nucleotides are TGTGCCAGCAGCTTGGAGGGACTAGCGGGAGTCCCCTACAATGAGCAGTTCTTC.

The chain uses TRBV5-4 and TRBJ2-7, with TRBD1 matching over 7 bases. Germline V CDR1 and CDR2: SGHNT, YYREEE (reference sequence). The junction had 10 bases not matched to a gene; V was cut back by 7 bases and J by 0 bases. The CDR3 contains 15 residues. The CDR3 sequence: CASARDRQSSYEQYF. The DNA of the CDR3 is TGTGCCAGCGCTAGGGACAGACAAAGCTCCTACGAGCAGTACTTC.

This chain connects TRBV7-9 to TRBJ1-1, with D tentatively TRBD1 (6 bases). The V end lost 2 bases, the J end lost 6 bases, and 16 bases lay between the germline ends. The CDR3 sequence is 15 residues long. The germline CDR1 and CDR2 sequences are SEHNR and FQNEAQ (reference sequence). As DNA, the CDR3 is TGTGCCAGCAGCTTATATGGAGGGGGGAGCCCTGAAGCTTTCTTT. Encoded protein: CASSLYGGGSPEAFF.

There are a few counts of this clone. The genes are TRBV24-1 and TRBJ2-7; D unresolved. The CDR3 totals 14 residues. V was cut by 4 bases and J by 2 bases, with 11 bases left in between. Germline CDR1 reads KGHDR; CDR2 reads SFDVKD. CDR3 bases: TGTGCCACCAGTGACCCTGACCCGCCCTACGAGCAGTACTTC. This gives the protein CATSDPDPPYEQYF.

V and J are TRBV27 and TRBJ1-3; D possibly corresponds to TRBD1 (5 bases). Trimming took 6 bases from V and 2 from J, leaving 11 bases between them. The CDR3 length is 14 residues. In germline, CDR1 is MNHEY, CDR2 SMNVEV (reference sequence). In DNA form, the CDR3 reads TGTGCCAGCAGGCTCAGGGCCGCTGGAAACACCATATATTTT. It is translated as CASRLRAAGNTIYF.

V gene TRBV28 combines with J gene TRBJ1-5; D is possibly TRBD1 (5 bases). The ends were cut back, 3 bases at V and 7 bases at J, with 13 bases in the middle. From germline, CDR1 is MDHEN and CDR2 SYDVKM. This CDR3 has 14 residues. This CDR3 is CASSFGGSGQPQHF. CDR3 nucleotide sequence: TGTGCCAGCAGTTTTGGGGGATCTGGACAGCCCCAGCATTTT.

The chain carries TRBV28 and TRBJ2-2; 8 positions agree with TRBD2. CDR3 size: 17 residues. V shed 5 bases, J shed 4 bases, and the junction held 12 bases outside the gene matches. Looked up from germline, CDR1 is MDHEN and CDR2 is SYDVKM. CDR3 coding DNA: TGTGCCAGCAGTCAATTGACGCGGCGGGAGGCCACCGGGGAGCTGTTTTTT. As protein: CASSQLTRREATGELFF.

The CDR3, as DNA: TGTGCCAGCAGCCCGTTTGGGGAGACCTATAATTCACCCCTCCACTTT. Its protein is CASSPFGETYNSPLHF. The genes are TRBV5-4 and TRBJ1-6; D not certain. The CDR3 runs 16 residues. CDR1 is SGHNT and CDR2 is YYREEE in the germline V gene (reference sequence). The V end lost 4 bases, the J end lost 2 bases, and 13 bases lay between the germline ends.

This clone was counted a few times. The chain is built from TRBV10-2 and TRBJ2-1; TRBD1 might be the D (5 bases). V was trimmed by 1 base and J by 8 bases, leaving 18 bases between them. The CDR3 has 16 amino acids. CDR1 WSHSY and CDR2 SAAADI come from the germline V gene. The CDR3, as DNA: TGCGCCAGCAGTGAGTTAGGGGTTCGACAATTCGATGAGCAGTTCTTC. Protein sequence: CASSELGVRQFDEQFF.

The chain's CDR3 is CASSPEGRYEKLFF. The CDR3 region has the DNA TGCGCCAGCAGCCCCGAAGGGCGCTATGAAAAACTGTTTTTT. The J gene is TRBJ1-4, the V gene TRBV5-1; D call uncertain. Germline CDR1 and CDR2: SGHRS and YFSETQ. This CDR3 contains 14 residues. The ends were cut back, 4 bases at V and 6 bases at J, with 13 bases in the middle. Full variable domain (rest looked up from reference TRBV5-1 and TRBJ1-4): KAGVTQTPRYLIKTRGQQVTLSCSPISGHRSVSWYQQTPGQGLQFLFEYFSETQRNKGNFPGRFSGRQFSNSRSEMNVSTLELGDSALYLCASSPEGRYEKLFFGSGTQLSVL.